This T cell receptor beta chain is drawn from a study of T cells after yellow fever vaccination. Germline CDR1 reads SEHNR; CDR2 reads FQNEAQ (reference sequence). The ends were cut back, 6 bases at V and 5 bases at J, with 17 bases in the middle. This CDR3 spans 15 amino acids. TCRdb reprocessed the 5' RACE reads via MiXCR and lists one record per CDR3 protein. The sample lists hundreds of thousands of distinct CDR3 sequences; 10% to 15% were seen once. Study outcomes and limitations: Reappearing after the booster were most of the clones from primary vaccination (less than 98% CD4, around 90% CD8).

This clonotype occurred a few times. Its cognate antigen is unknown. Source: PBMCs, taken on the day of the yellow fever booster vaccination. This sequence was found in a man aged 30-40 years who received the YFV17D yellow fever vaccine. This rearrangement joins TRBV7-9 to TRBJ2-1, with D hard to call. The CDR3 loop reads CASSIFSTLHNEQFF. The CDR3 DNA follows: TGTGCCAGCAGTATTTTCTCAACCCTCCACAATGAGCAGTTCTTC.